One and the same sample provided the 9 T cell receptor beta chains below, sequenced in a study of beta chain features in type 1 diabetes. The study's findings and limits: All four CD4+ subsets from Type 1 diabetes patients carried moderately but significantly shorter TCRB CDR3s.

cDNA synthesis used the whole RNA isolate, giving expressed TCRB sequences. Profiling relied on immunoSEQ multiplex PCR, and the TCRdb table lists in-frame clones only, not all of them. The table includes 200,000 to 250,000 clones, 11% to 15% detected once. These receptors' antigens are unknown. Sequenced input: naive CD4+ T cells from blood. The receptor source for this set is a young man with type 1 diabetes.

This clone turned up a few times. This chain joins TRBV30 and TRBJ2-3; no clear D. The CDR3 totals 14 residues. The V end was cut by 5 bases, the J end by 0 bases, with 12 bases between. The germline V gene has CDR1 GTSNPN and CDR2 SVGIG (reference sequence). The CDR3 region is CAWSVGVSTDTQYF. The CDR3 DNA reads as TGTGCCTGGTCGGTCGGAGTTAGCACAGATACGCAGTATTTT.

J is TRBJ2-7 and V is TRBV28; possible D gene TRBD1, 6 bases. The V and J ends lost 3 bases and 3 bases respectively, with 12 bases between them. CDR3 length: 14 residues. In germline, CDR1 is MDHEN, CDR2 SYDVKM. CDR3 region: CASSLVQGNYEQYF. In DNA form, the CDR3 reads TGTGCCAGCAGTTTGGTCCAGGGGAACTACGAGCAGTACTTC.

This sequence joins TRBV6-4 and TRBJ2-1; 12 bases are shared with TRBD2. V dropped 6 bases and J dropped 7; count of bases not matched to a gene: 4. The CDR3 sequence is 14 residues long. CDR1 and CDR2 (germline): MRHNA, SNTAGT. As DNA, the CDR3 is TGTGCCAGCAGCCCAGGGACTAGCGGGAATGAGCAGTTCTTC. This encodes CASSPGTSGNEQFF.

The chain uses TRBV29-1 and TRBJ1-5, with D possibly being TRBD1 (6 bases). The CDR3 runs 13 residues. V lost 6 bases, J lost 3 bases, and 12 bases lay in between. Germline V lookup: CDR1 SQVTM, CDR2 ANQGSEA. The CDR3 DNA reads TGCAGCGTCGCTACAGGGTACAATCAGCCCCAGCATTTT. It translates to CSVATGYNQPQHF.

This clone has only a few counts. This chain joins TRBV2 and TRBJ2-1; 13 nucleotides match TRBD2. This CDR3 is built from 15 residues. The germline gives CDR1 SNHLY, CDR2 FYNNEI. Trimming at V came to 5 bases and at J to 4 bases, leaving 2 bases not matched to a gene. The CDR3 DNA reads TGTGCCAGCAGTCCGGGACTAGCGGGGTACAATGAGCAGTTCTTC. It is translated as CASSPGLAGYNEQFF.

Only a few counts were recorded for this clone. The chain couples TRBV30 to TRBJ1-1; 8 nucleotides align to TRBD1. In germline, CDR1 is GTSNPN, CDR2 SVGIG (reference sequence). V gave up 8 bases and J gave up 0 bases; unmatched junction bases: 14. This CDR3 is 16 amino acids long. The CDR3 bases are TGTGCCGGGGGGTTCGAGACAGGGGAAATGAACACTGAAGCTTTCTTT. Amino acids: CAGGFETGEMNTEAFF.

This clone was seen more than once but under ten times. The chain carries TRBV10-3 and TRBJ2-7, with 7 bases that match TRBD2. Germline-derived CDR1 and CDR2 are ENHRY and SYGVKD. The CDR3 runs to 11 residues. V shed 10 bases, J shed 3 bases, and the junction held 3 bases outside the gene matches. The CDR3 DNA sequence: TGTGCCACCGAGCGGGACTACGAGCAGTACTTC. Translating gives CATERDYEQYF.

V is TRBV30 and J is TRBJ2-2; D uncertain. V gave up 2 bases and J gave up 4 bases, with 17 bases separating them. The CDR3 runs to 16 residues. CDR1 and CDR2 from the germline V gene are GTSNPN and SVGIG (reference sequence). CDR3 region: CAWSPSNYLGTGELFF. The CDR3 nucleotides are TGTGCCTGGAGTCCTTCTAATTACCTCGGCACCGGGGAGCTGTTTTTT.

This chain uses TRBV11-2 with TRBJ2-1; 9 nucleotides match TRBD2. The CDR3 contains 14 residues. In germline, CDR1 is SGHAT, CDR2 FQNNGV. The V segment lost 1 base and the J segment 9 bases; nucleotides outside the gene matches: 4. CDR3 coding DNA: TGTGCCAGCAGCTTAGGGGGACTAGCTGGTGAGCAGTTCTTC. Residues: CASSLGGLAGEQFF. Complete variable domain (other parts from reference TRBV11-2 and TRBJ2-1): EAGVAQSPRYKIIEKRQSVAFWCNPISGHATLYWYQQILGQGPKLLIQFQNNGVVDDSQLPKDRFSAERLKGVDSTLKIQPAKLEDSAVYLCASSLGGLAGEQFFGPGTRLTVL.